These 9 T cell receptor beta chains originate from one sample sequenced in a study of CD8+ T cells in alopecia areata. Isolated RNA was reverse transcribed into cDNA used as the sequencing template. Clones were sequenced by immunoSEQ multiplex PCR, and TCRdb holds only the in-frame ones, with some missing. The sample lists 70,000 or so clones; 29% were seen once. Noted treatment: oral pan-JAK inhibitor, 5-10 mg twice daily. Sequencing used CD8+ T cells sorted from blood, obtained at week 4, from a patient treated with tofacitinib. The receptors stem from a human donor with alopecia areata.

The CDR3 is CAWSSGTRALKSGELFF. The CDR3 nucleotides read TGTGCCTGGAGTTCAGGGACTAGGGCTCTTAAATCCGGGGAGCTGTTTTTT. This chain uses TRBV30 with TRBJ2-2, with 8 bases that match TRBD2. The germline CDR1 and CDR2 sequences are GTSNPN and SVGIG (reference sequence). With 2 bases clipped from V and 6 bases from J, the junction kept 14 bases outside the gene matches. The CDR3 covers 17 residues.

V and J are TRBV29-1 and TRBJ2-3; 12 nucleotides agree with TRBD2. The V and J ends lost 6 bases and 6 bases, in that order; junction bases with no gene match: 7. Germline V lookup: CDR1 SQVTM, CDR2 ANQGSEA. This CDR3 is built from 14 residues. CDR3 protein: CSVPPSGRADTQYF. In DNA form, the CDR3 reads TGCAGCGTGCCCCCTAGCGGGAGGGCGGATACGCAGTATTTT.

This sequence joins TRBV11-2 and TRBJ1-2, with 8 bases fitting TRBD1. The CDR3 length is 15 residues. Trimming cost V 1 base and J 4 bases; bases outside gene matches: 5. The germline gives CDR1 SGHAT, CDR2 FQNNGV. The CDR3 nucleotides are TGTGCCAGCAGCTTAGGGGGCAGGGGGCCCTATGGCTACACCTTC. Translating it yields CASSLGGRGPYGYTF.

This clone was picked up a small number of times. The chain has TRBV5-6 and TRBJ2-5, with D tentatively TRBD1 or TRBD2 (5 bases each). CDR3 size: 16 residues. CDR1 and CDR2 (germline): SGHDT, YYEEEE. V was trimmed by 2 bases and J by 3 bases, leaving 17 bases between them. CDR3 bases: TGTGCCAGCAGCTTAGGGACCCTAGTGAGGGAAGAGACCCAGTACTTC. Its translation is CASSLGTLVREETQYF.

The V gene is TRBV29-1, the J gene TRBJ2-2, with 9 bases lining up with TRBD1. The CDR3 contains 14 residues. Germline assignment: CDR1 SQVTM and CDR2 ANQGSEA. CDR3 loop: CRPDRGPNTGELFF. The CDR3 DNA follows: TGCAGACCGGACAGGGGACCGAACACCGGGGAGCTGTTTTTT.

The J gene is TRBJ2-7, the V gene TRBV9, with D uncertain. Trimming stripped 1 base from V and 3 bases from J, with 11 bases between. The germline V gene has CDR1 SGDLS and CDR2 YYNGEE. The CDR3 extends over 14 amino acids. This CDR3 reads CASSVMDGGYEQYF. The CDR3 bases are TGTGCCAGCAGCGTAATGGACGGCGGCTACGAGCAGTACTTC.

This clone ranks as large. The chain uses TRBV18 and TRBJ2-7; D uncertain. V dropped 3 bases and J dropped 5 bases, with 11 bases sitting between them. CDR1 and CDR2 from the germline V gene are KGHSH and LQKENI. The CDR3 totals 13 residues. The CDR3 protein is CASSPVGVNEQYF. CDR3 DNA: TGTGCCAGCTCACCTGTAGGTGTGAACGAGCAGTACTTC.

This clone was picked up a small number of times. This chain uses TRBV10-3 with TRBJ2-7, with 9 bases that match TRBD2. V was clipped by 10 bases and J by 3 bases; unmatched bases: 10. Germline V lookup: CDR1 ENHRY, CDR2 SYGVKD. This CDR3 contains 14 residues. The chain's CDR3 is CASGGAGRVYEQYF. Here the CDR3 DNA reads TGTGCCAGCGGGGGGGCAGGCCGTGTCTACGAGCAGTACTTC.

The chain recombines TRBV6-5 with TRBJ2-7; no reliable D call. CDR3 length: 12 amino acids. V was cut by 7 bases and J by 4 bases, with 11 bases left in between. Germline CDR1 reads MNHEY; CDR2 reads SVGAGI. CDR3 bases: TGTGCCAGCACCACCCCGGGTTACGAGCAGTACTTC. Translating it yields CASTTPGYEQYF.